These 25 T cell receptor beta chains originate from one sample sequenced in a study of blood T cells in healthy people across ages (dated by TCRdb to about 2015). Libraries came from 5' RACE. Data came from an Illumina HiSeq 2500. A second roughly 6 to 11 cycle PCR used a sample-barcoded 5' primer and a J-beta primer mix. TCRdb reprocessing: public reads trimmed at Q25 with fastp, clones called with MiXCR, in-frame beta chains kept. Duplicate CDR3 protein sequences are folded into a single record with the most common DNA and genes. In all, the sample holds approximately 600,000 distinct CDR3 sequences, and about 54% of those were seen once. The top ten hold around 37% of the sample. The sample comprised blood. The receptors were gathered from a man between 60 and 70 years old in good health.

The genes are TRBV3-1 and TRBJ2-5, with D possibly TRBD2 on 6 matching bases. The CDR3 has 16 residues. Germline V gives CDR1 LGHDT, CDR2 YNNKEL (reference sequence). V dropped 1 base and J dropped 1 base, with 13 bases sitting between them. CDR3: CASSQGLGLTQETQYF. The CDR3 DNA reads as TGTGCCAGCAGCCAAGGGTTAGGACTAACCCAAGAGACCCAGTACTTC.

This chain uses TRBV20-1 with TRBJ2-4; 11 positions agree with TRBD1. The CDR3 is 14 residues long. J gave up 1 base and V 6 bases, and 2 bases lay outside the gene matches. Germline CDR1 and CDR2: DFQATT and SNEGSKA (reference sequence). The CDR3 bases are TGCAGTGCAGGGGACAGGGGGGCCAAAAACATTCAGTACTTC. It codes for CSAGDRGAKNIQYF.

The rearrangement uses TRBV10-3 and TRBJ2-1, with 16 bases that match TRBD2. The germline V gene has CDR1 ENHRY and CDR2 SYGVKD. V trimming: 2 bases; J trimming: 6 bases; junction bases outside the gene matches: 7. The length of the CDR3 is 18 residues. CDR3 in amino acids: CAISEGTSGGAKGNEQFF. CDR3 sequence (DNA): TGTGCCATCAGTGAGGGGACTAGCGGGGGGGCCAAAGGCAATGAGCAGTTCTTC.

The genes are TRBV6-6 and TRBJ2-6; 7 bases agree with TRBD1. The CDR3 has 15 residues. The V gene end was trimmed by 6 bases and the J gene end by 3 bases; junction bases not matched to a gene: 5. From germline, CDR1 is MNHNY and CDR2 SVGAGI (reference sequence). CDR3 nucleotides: TGTGCCAGCAGCCTTAGACAGGGTGGGGCCAACGTCCTGACTTTC. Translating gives CASSLRQGGANVLTF.

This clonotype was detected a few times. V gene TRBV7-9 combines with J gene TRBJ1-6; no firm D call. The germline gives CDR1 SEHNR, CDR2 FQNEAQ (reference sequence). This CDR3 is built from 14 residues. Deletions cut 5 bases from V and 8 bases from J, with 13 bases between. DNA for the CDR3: TGTGCCAGCAGCCCAGGAGGGTCGGATTCACCCCTCCACTTT. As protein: CASSPGGSDSPLHF.

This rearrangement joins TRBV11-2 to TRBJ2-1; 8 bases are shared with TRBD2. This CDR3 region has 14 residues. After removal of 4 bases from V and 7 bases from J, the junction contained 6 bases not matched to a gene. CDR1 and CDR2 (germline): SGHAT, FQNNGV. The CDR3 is CASSSRGGRNEQFF. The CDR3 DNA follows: TGTGCCAGCAGCTCCCGGGGGGGGCGAAATGAGCAGTTCTTC. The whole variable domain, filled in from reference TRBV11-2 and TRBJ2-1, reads EAGVAQSPRYKIIEKRQSVAFWCNPISGHATLYWYQQILGQGPKLLIQFQNNGVVDDSQLPKDRFSAERLKGVDSTLKIQPAKLEDSAVYLCASSSRGGRNEQFFGPGTRLTVL.

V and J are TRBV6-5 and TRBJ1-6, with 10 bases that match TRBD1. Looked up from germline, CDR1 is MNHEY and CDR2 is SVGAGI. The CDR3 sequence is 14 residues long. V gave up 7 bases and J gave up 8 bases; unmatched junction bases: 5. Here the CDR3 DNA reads TGTGCCAGCACCACCGGGACAGGGGATTCACCCCTCCACTTT. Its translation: CASTTGTGDSPLHF.

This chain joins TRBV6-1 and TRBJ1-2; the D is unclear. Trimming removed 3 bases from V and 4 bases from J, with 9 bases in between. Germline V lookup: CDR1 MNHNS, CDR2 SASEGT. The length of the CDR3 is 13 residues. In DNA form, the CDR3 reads TGTGCCAGCAGTGACCCGACGGGCTATGGCTACACCTTC. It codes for CASSDPTGYGYTF.

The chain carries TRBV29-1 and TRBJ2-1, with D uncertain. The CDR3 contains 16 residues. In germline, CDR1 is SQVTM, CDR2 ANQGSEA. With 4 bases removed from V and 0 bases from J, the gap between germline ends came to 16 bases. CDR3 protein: CSVVPFSESSYNEQFF. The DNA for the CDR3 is TGCAGCGTTGTGCCCTTCTCGGAAAGCTCCTACAATGAGCAGTTCTTC.

The CDR3 protein is CASSLDLFDEQYF. CDR3 nucleotides: TGTGCCAGCAGCTTAGATTTGTTCGATGAGCAGTACTTC. The chain couples TRBV11-2 to TRBJ2-7, with unresolved D. In germline, CDR1 is SGHAT, CDR2 FQNNGV. The V and J ends lost 0 bases and 7 bases respectively, with 10 bases between them. CDR3 length: 13 amino acids.

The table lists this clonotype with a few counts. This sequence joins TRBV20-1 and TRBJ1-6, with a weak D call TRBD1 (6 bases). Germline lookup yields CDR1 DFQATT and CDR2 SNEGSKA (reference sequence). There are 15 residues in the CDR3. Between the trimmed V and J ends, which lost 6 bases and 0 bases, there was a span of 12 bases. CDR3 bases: TGCAGTGCCAGGGGCCGGGGCTCCTATAATTCACCCCTCCACTTT. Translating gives CSARGRGSYNSPLHF.

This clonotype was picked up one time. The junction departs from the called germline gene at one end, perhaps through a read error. Here the CDR3 reads CAIGEAGETRYF. The CDR3 DNA reads as TGTGCCATCGGGGAAGCAGGAGAGACCCGGTACTTC. This chain joins TRBV10-3 and TRBJ2-5; D is unresolved. The CDR3 has 12 amino acids. The germline V gene encodes CDR1 ENHRY and CDR2 SYGVKD.

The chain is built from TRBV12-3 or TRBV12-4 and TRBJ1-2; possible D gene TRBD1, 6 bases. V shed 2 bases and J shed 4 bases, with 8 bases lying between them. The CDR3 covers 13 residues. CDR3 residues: CASSLMGAYGYTF. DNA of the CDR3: TGTGCCAGCAGTTTAATGGGGGCCTATGGCTACACCTTC.

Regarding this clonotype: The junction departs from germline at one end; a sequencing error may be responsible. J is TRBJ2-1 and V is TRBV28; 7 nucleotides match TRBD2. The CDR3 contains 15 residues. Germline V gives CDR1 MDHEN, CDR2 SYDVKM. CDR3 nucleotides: TGTGCCAGCAGTTTGCCTAGCGGCTCCTACAATGGGCAGTTCTTC. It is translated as CASSLPSGSYNGQFF.

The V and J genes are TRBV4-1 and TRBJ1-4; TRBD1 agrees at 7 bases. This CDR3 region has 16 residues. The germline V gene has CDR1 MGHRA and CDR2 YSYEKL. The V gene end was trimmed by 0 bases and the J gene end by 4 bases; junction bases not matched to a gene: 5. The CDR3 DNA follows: TGCGCCAGCAGCCAAGATCCGGCAGGGGGTAATGAAAAACTGTTTTTT. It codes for CASSQDPAGGNEKLFF.

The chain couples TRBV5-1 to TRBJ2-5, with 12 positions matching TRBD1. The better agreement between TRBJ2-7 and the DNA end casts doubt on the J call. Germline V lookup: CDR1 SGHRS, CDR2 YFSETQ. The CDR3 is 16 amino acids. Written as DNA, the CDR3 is TGCGCCAGCAGCCAAGGGACAGGGGGCAGGGCCTACGAGCAGTACTTC. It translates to CASSQGTGGRAYEQYF.

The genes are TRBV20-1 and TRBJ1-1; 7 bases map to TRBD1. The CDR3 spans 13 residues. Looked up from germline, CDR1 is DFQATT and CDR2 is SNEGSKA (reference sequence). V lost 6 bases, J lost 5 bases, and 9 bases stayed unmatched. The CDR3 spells CSADRQGWTEAFF. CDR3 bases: TGCAGTGCCGATCGACAGGGTTGGACTGAAGCTTTCTTT.

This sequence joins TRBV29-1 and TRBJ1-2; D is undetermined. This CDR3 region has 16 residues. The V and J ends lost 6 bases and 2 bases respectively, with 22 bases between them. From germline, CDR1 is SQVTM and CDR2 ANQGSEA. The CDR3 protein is CSVDPIGAGLNYGYTF. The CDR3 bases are TGCAGCGTAGACCCGATTGGCGCCGGGTTAAACTATGGCTACACCTTC.

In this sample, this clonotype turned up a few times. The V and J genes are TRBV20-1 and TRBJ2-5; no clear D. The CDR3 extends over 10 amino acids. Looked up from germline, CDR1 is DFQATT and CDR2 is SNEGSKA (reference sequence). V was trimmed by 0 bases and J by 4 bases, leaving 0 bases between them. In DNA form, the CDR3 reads TGCAGTGCTAGAGAAGAGACCCAGTACTTC. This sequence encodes CSAREETQYF.

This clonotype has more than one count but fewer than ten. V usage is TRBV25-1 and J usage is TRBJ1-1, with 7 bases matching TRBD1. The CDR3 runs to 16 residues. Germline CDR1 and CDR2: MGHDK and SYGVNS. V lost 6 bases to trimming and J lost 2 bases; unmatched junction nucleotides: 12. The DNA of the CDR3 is TGTGCCAGCAGCCCTGGACAGGCGGTTCCCAACACTGAAGCTTTCTTT. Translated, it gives CASSPGQAVPNTEAFF.

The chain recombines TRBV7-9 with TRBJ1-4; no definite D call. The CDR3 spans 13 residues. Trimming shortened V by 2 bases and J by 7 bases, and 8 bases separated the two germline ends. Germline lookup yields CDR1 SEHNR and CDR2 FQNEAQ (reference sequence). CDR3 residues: CASSLQISEKLFF. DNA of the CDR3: TGTGCCAGCAGCTTACAGATCAGTGAAAAACTGTTTTTT. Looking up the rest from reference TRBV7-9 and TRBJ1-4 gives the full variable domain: DTGVSQNPRHKITKRGQNVTFRCDPISEHNRLYWYRQTLGQGPEFLTYFQNEAQLEKSRLLSDRFSAERPKGSFSTLEIQRTEQGDSAMYLCASSLQISEKLFFGSGTQLSVL.

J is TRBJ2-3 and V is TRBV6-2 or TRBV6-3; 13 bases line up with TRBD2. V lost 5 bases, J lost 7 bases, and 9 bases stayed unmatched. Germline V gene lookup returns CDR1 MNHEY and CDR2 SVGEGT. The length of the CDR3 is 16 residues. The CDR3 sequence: CASSTTTSGGINTQYF. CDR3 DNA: TGTGCCAGCAGTACAACGACTAGCGGGGGGATAAATACGCAGTATTTT.

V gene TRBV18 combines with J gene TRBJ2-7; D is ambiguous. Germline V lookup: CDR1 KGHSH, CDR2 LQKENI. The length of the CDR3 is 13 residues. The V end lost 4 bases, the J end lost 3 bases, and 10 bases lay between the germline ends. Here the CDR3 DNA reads TGTGCCAGCTCACTGACGGACGGCTACGAGCAGTACTTC. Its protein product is CASSLTDGYEQYF. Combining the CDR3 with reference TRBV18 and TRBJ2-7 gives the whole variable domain NAGVMQNPRHLVRRRGQEARLRCSPMKGHSHVYWYRQLPEEGLKFMVYLQKENIIDESGMPKERFSAEFPKEGPSILRIQQVVRGDSAAYFCASSLTDGYEQYFGPGTRLTVT.

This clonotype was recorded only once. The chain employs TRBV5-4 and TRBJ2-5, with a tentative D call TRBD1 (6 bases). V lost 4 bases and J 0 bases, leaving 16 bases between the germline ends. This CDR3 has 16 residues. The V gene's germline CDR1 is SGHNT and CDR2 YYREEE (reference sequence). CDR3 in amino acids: CASSRGGGRNQETQYF. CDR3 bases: TGTGCCAGCAGCAGGGGTGGGGGCCGCAACCAAGAGACCCAGTACTTC.

Here the CDR3 DNA reads TGCAGTGCCCCCCCAGGGGGGGAATCCTACAATGAGCAGTTCTTC. The encoded protein is CSAPPGGESYNEQFF. This sequence joins TRBV20-1 and TRBJ2-1; TRBD1 or TRBD2 may be the D gene (7 bases each). Per the germline V gene, CDR1 is DFQATT and CDR2 is SNEGSKA (reference sequence). The ends were cut back, 6 bases at V and 1 base at J, with 16 bases in the middle. The CDR3 length is 15 residues.